This T cell receptor (beta chain) derives from a study of cytomegalovirus exposure and HLA in healthy donors. Overall study findings and caveats: Sequences of the TCR beta chain were said to predict the HLA-A and HLA-B alleles of most subjects accurately. It was only CMV serostatus that was available as immune exposure information.

This CDR3 has 15 amino acids. Researchers ran the PCR with 60 Vbeta and 13 Jbeta primers. Some clones are missing from TCRdb's copy, which holds only in-frame ones; the method was immunoSEQ multiplex PCR. The sample holds about 120,000 clones; approximately 80% are singletons and the top ten take roughly 2.6%. To note about this clone: The antigen remains undetermined.

The chain is built from TRBV21-1 and TRBJ2-3; TRBD1 is the table's D call and was not checked against the DNA. TRBV21-1 is tagged as a pseudogene. This TCR was recovered from a female donor in good health and CMV-seronegative. The sample taken for sequencing was PBMCs. The CDR3 is CASNVRDSHTDTQYF. The CDR3 DNA is TGTGCCAGCAATGTAAGGGACAGCCACACAGATACGCAGTATTTT.